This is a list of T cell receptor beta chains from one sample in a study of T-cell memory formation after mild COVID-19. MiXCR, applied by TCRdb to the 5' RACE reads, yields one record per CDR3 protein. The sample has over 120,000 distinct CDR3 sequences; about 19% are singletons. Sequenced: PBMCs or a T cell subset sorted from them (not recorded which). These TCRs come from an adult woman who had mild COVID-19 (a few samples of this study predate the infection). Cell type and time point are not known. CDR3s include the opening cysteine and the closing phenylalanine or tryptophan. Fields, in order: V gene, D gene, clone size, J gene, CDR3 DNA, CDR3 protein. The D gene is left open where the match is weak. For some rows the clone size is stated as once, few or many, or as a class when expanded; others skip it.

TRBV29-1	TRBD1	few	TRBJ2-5	TGCAGCGTTGAAGAATGGACAGGGGGGGAGACCCAGTACTTC	CSVEEWTGGETQYF
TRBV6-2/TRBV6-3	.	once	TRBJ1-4	TGTGCCAGCAGTTACGTCCCCGGAGAAAAACTGTTTTTT	CASSYVPGEKLFF
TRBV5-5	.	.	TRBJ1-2	TGTGCCAGCAGCTTGACAGGGCACGGCTACACCTTC	CASSLTGHGYTF
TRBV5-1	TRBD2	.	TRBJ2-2	TGCGCCAGCAGCTCTCTAGCGGATCTACGCACCGGGGAGCTGTTTTTT	CASSSLADLRTGELFF
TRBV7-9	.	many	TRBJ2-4	TGTGCCAGCAGCACAGGACCATCAATTCAGTACTTC	CASSTGPSIQYF
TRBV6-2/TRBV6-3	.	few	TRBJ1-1	TGTGCCAGCAGCGCGGGGGCTAGAGGAGCTTTCTTT	CASSAGARGAFF
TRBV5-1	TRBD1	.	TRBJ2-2	TGCGCCAGCAGCACGGACGGGACAGACGGGGAGCTGTTTTTT	CASSTDGTDGELFF
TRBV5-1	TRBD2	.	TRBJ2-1	TGCGCCAGCAGCTTGGTCTCTAGCGGGTACTCCTACAATGAGCAGTTCTTC	CASSLVSSGYSYNEQFF
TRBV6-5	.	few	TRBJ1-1	TGTGCCAGCAGTTCTTACAAGAACACTGAAGCTTTCTTT	CASSSYKNTEAFF
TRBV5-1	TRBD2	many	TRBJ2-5	TGCGCCAGCAGCTTGTCTCTAGCGGGGGGACCGCAAGAGACCCAGTACTTC	CASSLSLAGGPQETQYF
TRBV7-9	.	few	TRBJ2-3	TGTGCCAGCAGCTCCCCCGGGTCTTTAATTCTTAAGGGGACAGATACGCAGTATTTT	CASSSPGSLILKGTDTQYF
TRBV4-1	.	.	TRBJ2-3	TGCGCCAGCAGCCAAGATGTGGGCAGGGTGGTTGCAGATACGCAGTATTTT	CASSQDVGRVVADTQYF
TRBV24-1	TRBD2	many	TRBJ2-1	TGTGCCACCAGCACCGGGGGGGAGCCAACCAATGAGCAGTTCTTC	CATSTGGEPTNEQFF
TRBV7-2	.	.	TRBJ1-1	TGTGCCAGCAGCTTTTCACAGGGCACTGAAGCTTTCTTT	CASSFSQGTEAFF
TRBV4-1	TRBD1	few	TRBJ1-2	TGCGCCAGCAGCCAGGGGACAGGCTCGGGGAACTATGGCTACACCTTC	CASSQGTGSGNYGYTF
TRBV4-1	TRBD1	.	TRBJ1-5	TGCGCCAGCAGAGATCTTTTCCGAAGGGGGCTAGAATCTAGGCAGCCCCAGCATTTT	CASRDLFRRGLESRQPQHF
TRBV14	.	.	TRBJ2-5	TGTGCCAGCAGCCAAGAGCTAGTGGGTGAGACCCAGTACTTC	CASSQELVGETQYF
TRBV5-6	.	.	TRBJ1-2	TGTGCCAGCACTTTAGGGGCAGCTAACTATGGCTACACCTTC	CASTLGAANYGYTF
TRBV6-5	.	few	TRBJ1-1	TGTGCCAGCAGTTACGATCGGGGGATTAACACTGAAGCTTTCTTT	CASSYDRGINTEAFF
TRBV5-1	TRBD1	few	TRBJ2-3	TGCGCCAGCAGCTTGGGGGGACAGGGTGCCACAGATACGCAGTATTTT	CASSLGGQGATDTQYF
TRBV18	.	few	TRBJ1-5	TGTGCCAGCTCACCAACCGGGACAAAAAATCAGCCCCAGCATTTT	CASSPTGTKNQPQHF
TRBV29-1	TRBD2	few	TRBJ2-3	TGCAGCGTTCTACTAGCGGGAGGGCCCACAGATACGCAGTATTTT	CSVLLAGGPTDTQYF
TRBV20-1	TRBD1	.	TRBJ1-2	TGCAGTGCTAGATCGCCTCAGGGGGCGTTAGGCTACACCTTC	CSARSPQGALGYTF
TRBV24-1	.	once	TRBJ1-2	TGTGCCACCAGTGATGGCGGAAACTATGGCTACACCTTC	CATSDGGNYGYTF
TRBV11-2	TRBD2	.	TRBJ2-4	TGTGCCAGCAGCTGGACTAGCGGAGTAGCCAAAAACATTCAGTACTTC	CASSWTSGVAKNIQYF
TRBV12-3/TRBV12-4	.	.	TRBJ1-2	TGTGCCAGCAGACCTCAGGGGATCCATGGCTACACCTTC	CASRPQGIHGYTF
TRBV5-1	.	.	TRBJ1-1	TGCGCCAGCAGCCTGGATGGACACGGGGGCAACACTGAAGCTTTCTTT	CASSLDGHGGNTEAFF
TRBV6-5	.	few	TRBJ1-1	TGTGCCAGCAGGCCCCCTGGGTCCGGGGCTGAAGCTTTCTTT	CASRPPGSGAEAFF
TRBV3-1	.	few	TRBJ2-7	TGTGCCAGCAGCCATTTCGGACAGAACGAGCAGTACTTC	CASSHFGQNEQYF
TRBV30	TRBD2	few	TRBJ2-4	TGTGCCTGGAGGCGCTCTAGCGGCCTAGCCAAAAACATTCAGTACTTC	CAWRRSSGLAKNIQYF
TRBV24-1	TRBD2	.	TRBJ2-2	TGTGCCACCAGTGACGCGGGAGGGCCAAGCGGGGAGCTGTTTTTT	CATSDAGGPSGELFF
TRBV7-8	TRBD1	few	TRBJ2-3	TGTGCCAGCAGCTCCCGGGACAGTCCCACAGATACGCAGTATTTT	CASSSRDSPTDTQYF
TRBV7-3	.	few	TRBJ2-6	TGTGCCAGCAGCTTACACAGCTCTGGGGCCAACGTCCTGACTTTC	CASSLHSSGANVLTF